The 24 T cell receptor beta chains below were found in one sample sequenced in a study of blood T cell repertoires in COVID-19. The method was immunoSEQ multiplex PCR; TCRdb's version includes in-frame clones alone and lacks a portion of them. The repertoire holds more than 90,000 clones, roughly 72% seen once, with around 23% in the top ten. Sequenced sample: peripheral blood. Receptors were obtained from a woman aged 55-70 years in a cohort sampled during active or convalescent COVID-19.

The V gene is TRBV19, the J gene TRBJ2-3, with 7 bases fitting TRBD2. The trim removed 4 bases at V and 1 base at J, leaving 2 bases unmatched. Germline V gene data show CDR1 as LNHDA and CDR2 as SQIVND (reference sequence). The CDR3 extends over 14 amino acids. CDR3 loop: CASSSGGRTDTQYF. CDR3 sequence (DNA): TGTGCCAGTAGTAGCGGGGGACGCACAGATACGCAGTATTTT.

The chain recombines TRBV19 with TRBJ2-3; 12 bases are a match to TRBD2. The CDR3 contains 15 residues. Trimming removed 3 bases from V and 6 bases from J; junction bases left unmatched: 4. Germline CDR1 is LNHDA and CDR2 is SQIVND (reference sequence). In DNA form, the CDR3 reads TGTGCCAGTAGTATTGGACTAGCGGGGAGTGATACGCAGTATTTT. Residues: CASSIGLAGSDTQYF.

This clone was counted many times. The chain uses TRBV3-1 (or the pseudogene TRBV3-2) and TRBJ1-1, with 7 nucleotides matching TRBD1. The CDR3 contains 12 residues. Germline values: CDR1 LGHDT, CDR2 YNNKEL (reference sequence). V was pared by 1 base and J by 11 bases, with 4 bases of the junction left unmatched. CDR3 DNA sequence: TGTGCCAGCAGCCAAGGCCCAGGGGGGGCTTTCTTT. Its protein product is CASSQGPGGAFF.

The chain uses TRBV19 and TRBJ2-5, with D perhaps matching TRBD2 (6 bases). The CDR3 contains 14 residues. V lost 6 bases, J lost 1 base, and 12 bases lay in between. Germline CDR1 and CDR2: LNHDA and SQIVND (reference sequence). The CDR3 loop is CASRTPGGQETQYF. The CDR3 DNA reads TGTGCCAGTAGAACACCCGGGGGCCAAGAGACCCAGTACTTC.

This chain connects TRBV19 to TRBJ2-2; 10 bases line up with TRBD1. The CDR3 loop spans 15 amino acids. The ends lost 3 bases at V and 4 bases at J; junction bases unmatched: 2. Germline CDR1 LNHDA, CDR2 SQIVND (reference sequence). The chain's CDR3 is CASSIGTGATGELFF. The CDR3 nucleotides are TGTGCCAGTAGTATTGGGACAGGGGCCACCGGGGAGCTGTTTTTT.

This clone showed up just once. J is TRBJ2-7 and V is TRBV6-2 or TRBV6-3, with D possibly matching TRBD1 (6 bases). Germline V gene sequence: CDR1 MNHEY, CDR2 SVGEGT. Trimming shortened V by 6 bases and J by 0 bases, and 18 bases separated the two germline ends. The CDR3 contains 16 residues. CDR3 nucleotide sequence: TGTGCCAGCAGCCCTCGAGGACAGCCGAGCTCCTACGAGCAGTACTTC. As protein: CASSPRGQPSSYEQYF.

The V call is TRBV5-1, the J call TRBJ1-1; 7 bases match TRBD1. V lost 4 bases and J lost 4; bases outside the gene matches: 7. There are 14 residues in the CDR3. In germline, CDR1 is SGHRS, CDR2 YFSETQ. Here the CDR3 DNA reads TGCGCCAGCAGCCTAAGGGACAGACCCACTGAAGCTTTCTTT. It specifies CASSLRDRPTEAFF.

The chain uses TRBV7-9 and TRBJ1-2; no definite D call. The CDR3 extends over 13 amino acids. Germline V lookup: CDR1 SEHNR, CDR2 FQNEAQ (reference sequence). Trimming took off 4 bases at V and 2 bases at J, with 8 bases between the two ends. CDR3 sequence: CASSSRGNYGYTF. The CDR3, as DNA: TGTGCCAGCAGCTCACGAGGGAACTATGGCTACACCTTC.

V gene TRBV18 combines with J gene TRBJ1-2, with D tentatively TRBD1 (6 bases). The CDR3 sequence is 13 residues long. Per germline, CDR1 KGHSH and CDR2 LQKENI. V shed 6 bases and J shed 6 bases, with 14 bases lying between them. As DNA, the CDR3 is TGTGCCAGCTCGCGAGGGACATTCCATGGCTACACCTTC. This codes for CASSRGTFHGYTF.

The gene calls are TRBV5-1 and TRBJ1-1; the D gene is possibly TRBD1 (6 bases). The germline V gene encodes CDR1 SGHRS and CDR2 YFSETQ. CDR3 size: 18 residues. Deletions cut 2 bases from V and 0 bases from J, with 20 bases between. CDR3 nucleotide sequence: TGCGCCAGCAGCTTATCCAGGGTACAGGGTAACTTGAACACTGAAGCTTTCTTT. This encodes CASSLSRVQGNLNTEAFF.

The chain links TRBV24-1 to TRBJ2-1; 7 bases map to TRBD2. The V and J ends lost 3 bases and 0 bases, in that order; junction bases with no gene match: 4. This CDR3 region has 16 residues. The germline gives CDR1 KGHDR, CDR2 SFDVKD. Here the CDR3 reads CATSDAGGSSYNEQFF. The CDR3 DNA reads TGTGCCACCAGTGATGCCGGGGGGAGCTCCTACAATGAGCAGTTCTTC.

This chain uses TRBV6-5 with TRBJ2-3; no clear D. This CDR3 spans 13 amino acids. Per germline, CDR1 MNHEY and CDR2 SVGAGI. The V and J ends lost 8 bases and 0 bases respectively, with 9 bases between them. CDR3 nucleotide sequence: TGTGCCAGCGAAAGGCGGAGCACAGATACGCAGTATTTT. It codes for CASERRSTDTQYF.

V gene TRBV2 combines with J gene TRBJ2-2, with D perhaps matching TRBD2 (6 bases). The length of the CDR3 is 13 residues. Per germline, CDR1 SNHLY and CDR2 FYNNEI. Trimming took 6 bases from V and 6 from J, leaving 11 bases between them. CDR3 amino acids: CASRGVAAGELFF. CDR3 DNA: TGTGCCAGCAGGGGCGTAGCGGCCGGGGAGCTGTTTTTT.

The chain uses TRBV11-2 and TRBJ1-2; no clear D gene. This CDR3 has 17 amino acids. V gave up 1 base and J gave up 1 base, with 16 bases separating them. Germline CDR1 is SGHAT and CDR2 is FQNNGV. The CDR3 coding sequence is TGTGCCAGCAGCTTAGCGGCTGAGGCAGAAGATAACTATGGCTACACCTTC. It codes for CASSLAAEAEDNYGYTF.

V usage is TRBV6-6 and J usage is TRBJ1-1; D might be TRBD1 (6 bases). The V gene lost 5 bases and the J gene lost 3 bases, with 10 bases spanning the gap. CDR1 MNHNY and CDR2 SVGAGI come from the germline V gene (reference sequence). The CDR3 sequence is 13 residues long. The CDR3 sequence: CASSTNRDTEAFF. CDR3 nucleotides: TGTGCCAGCAGTACTAACAGGGACACTGAAGCTTTCTTT.

The rearrangement uses TRBV5-1 and TRBJ2-2; D tentatively reads TRBD1 or TRBD2 (7 bases each). The CDR3 is 16 residues long. From germline, CDR1 is SGHRS and CDR2 YFSETQ. V lost 4 bases and J lost 4, with 17 bases in between. CDR3 sequence: CASSLGGTATTGELFF. The CDR3 DNA reads as TGCGCCAGCAGCCTGGGGGGGACAGCTACCACCGGGGAGCTGTTTTTT.

The rearrangement links TRBV9 to TRBJ2-1; TRBD2 matches at 8 bases. The V gene end was trimmed by 6 bases and the J gene end by 4 bases; junction bases not matched to a gene: 9. This CDR3 spans 15 amino acids. Germline V CDR1 and CDR2: SGDLS, YYNGEE. Here the CDR3 DNA reads TGTGCCAGCAAGCAGGGACTAGATAAATACAATGAGCAGTTCTTC. It encodes CASKQGLDKYNEQFF.

The chain employs TRBV5-5 and TRBJ1-2, with 7 nucleotides matching TRBD1. The CDR3 has 13 residues. Germline CDR1 is SGHKS and CDR2 is YYEKEE (reference sequence). Losses at the gene ends were 4 bases for V and 5 bases for J; bases not matched to a gene: 5. Written as DNA, the CDR3 is TGTGCCAGCAGCCCTAGGACAGGTTATGGCTACACCTTC. It yields the protein CASSPRTGYGYTF.

The rearrangement links TRBV27 to TRBJ2-5, with a tentative D call TRBD2 (6 bases). V was trimmed by 5 bases and J by 4 bases, leaving 11 bases between them. CDR3 length equals 13 residues. Germline CDR1 and CDR2: MNHEY and SMNVEV (reference sequence). CDR3 protein: CASSPRLGETQYF. The CDR3, as DNA: TGTGCCAGCAGTCCCAGACTAGGAGAGACCCAGTACTTC.

The rearrangement links TRBV7-8 to TRBJ2-7; 7 nucleotides agree with TRBD1. Germline V lookup: CDR1 SGHVS, CDR2 FQNEAQ. Unmatched junction bases numbered 11, after V lost 4 bases and J lost 5 bases. This CDR3 has 15 amino acids. The CDR3 nucleotides are TGTGCCAGCAGCTCCTATGACAGGGTAGTCGACGAGCAGTACTTC. Amino acid sequence: CASSSYDRVVDEQYF.

CDR3 nucleotide sequence: TGTGCCAGCAGCCATCAGGGGGCAGGTGGCTACACCTTC. It codes for CASSHQGAGGYTF. The chain joins TRBV3-1 (or the pseudogene TRBV3-2) to TRBJ1-2; 8 positions agree with TRBD1. The CDR3 loop spans 13 amino acids. The junction had 4 bases not matched to a gene; V was cut back by 3 bases and J by 7 bases. The germline CDR1 and CDR2 sequences are LGHDT and YNNKEL (reference sequence).

The CDR3 here is CASTPNDRVVSEQYF. Here the CDR3 DNA reads TGTGCCAGCACGCCTAACGACAGGGTGGTGAGCGAGCAGTACTTC. The chain links TRBV9 to TRBJ2-7, with TRBD1 identical over 7 bases. The CDR3 extends over 15 amino acids. The V gene's germline CDR1 is SGDLS and CDR2 YYNGEE. V trimming: 6 bases; J trimming: 6 bases; junction bases outside the gene matches: 15.

V and J are TRBV30 and TRBJ2-6; D is possibly TRBD1 (5 bases). This CDR3 contains 16 residues. Germline V CDR1 and CDR2: GTSNPN, SVGIG (reference sequence). V lost 2 bases and J lost 11, with 22 bases in between. CDR3 in amino acids: CAWSPSPLGVGHVLTF. The CDR3 region has the DNA TGTGCCTGGAGTCCAAGCCCCCTTGGCGTGGGGCACGTCCTGACTTTC.

The gene calls are TRBV27 and TRBJ2-5; 11 positions match TRBD1. The CDR3 extends over 15 amino acids. Germline V gives CDR1 MNHEY, CDR2 SMNVEV (reference sequence). V trimming: 4 bases; J trimming: 5 bases; junction bases outside the gene matches: 6. CDR3 coding DNA: TGTGCCAGCAGTTCACGGACAGGGGGCCGTGAGACCCAGTACTTC. This codes for CASSSRTGGRETQYF.